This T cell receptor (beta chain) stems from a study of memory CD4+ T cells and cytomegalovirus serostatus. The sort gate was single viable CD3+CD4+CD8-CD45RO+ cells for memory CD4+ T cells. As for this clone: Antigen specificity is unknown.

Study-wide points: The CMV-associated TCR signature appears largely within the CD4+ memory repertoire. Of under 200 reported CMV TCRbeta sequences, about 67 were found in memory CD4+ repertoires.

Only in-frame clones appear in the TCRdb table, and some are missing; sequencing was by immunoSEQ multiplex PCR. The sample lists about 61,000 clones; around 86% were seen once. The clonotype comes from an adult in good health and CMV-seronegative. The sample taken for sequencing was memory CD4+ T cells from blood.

The CDR3 region is CASSLGGGYTDTQYF. The CDR3 coding sequence is TGTGCCAGCAGCTTAGGAGGGGGTTACACAGATACGCAGTATTTT. The chain combines TRBV7-2 with TRBJ2-3; possible D gene TRBD1, 6 bases. The germline V and J ends were trimmed by 1 base and 2 bases, with 10 bases remaining between them. There are 15 residues in the CDR3. Germline V gene sequence: CDR1 SGHTA, CDR2 FQGNSA.